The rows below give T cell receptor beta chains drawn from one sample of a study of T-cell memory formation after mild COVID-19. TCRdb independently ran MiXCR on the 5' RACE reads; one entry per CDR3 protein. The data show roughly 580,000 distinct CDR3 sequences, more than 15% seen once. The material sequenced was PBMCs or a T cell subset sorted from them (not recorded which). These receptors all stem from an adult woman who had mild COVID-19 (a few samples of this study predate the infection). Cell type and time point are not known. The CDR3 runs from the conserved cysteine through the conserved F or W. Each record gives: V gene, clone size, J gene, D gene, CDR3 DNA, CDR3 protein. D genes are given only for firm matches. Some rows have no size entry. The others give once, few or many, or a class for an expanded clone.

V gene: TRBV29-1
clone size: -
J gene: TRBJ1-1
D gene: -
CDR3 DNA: TGCAGCGTTGAACTGGGGGGGAGTGGCACTGAAGCTTTCTTT
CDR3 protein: CSVELGGSGTEAFF

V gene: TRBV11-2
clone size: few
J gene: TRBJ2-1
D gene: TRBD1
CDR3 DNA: TGTGCCAGCAGCTTAGATATGGGCAGGGGGTCCCTCCTCTCCTACAATGAGCAGTTCTTC
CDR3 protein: CASSLDMGRGSLLSYNEQFF

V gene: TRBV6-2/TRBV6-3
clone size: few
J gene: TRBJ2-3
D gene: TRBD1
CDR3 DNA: TGTGCCAGCAGTTCGACGACAGGGTCTGGCACAGATACGCAGTATTTT
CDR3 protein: CASSSTTGSGTDTQYF

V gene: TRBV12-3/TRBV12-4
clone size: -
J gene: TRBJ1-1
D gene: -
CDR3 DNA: TGTGCCAGCAGTCCCAGGTCGGGAGACACTGAAGCTTTCTTT
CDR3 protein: CASSPRSGDTEAFF

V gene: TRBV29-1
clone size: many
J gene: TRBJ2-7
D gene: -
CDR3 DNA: TGCAGCGCCGAAACGGGGGCGCGGGAGCAGTACTTC
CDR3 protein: CSAETGAREQYF

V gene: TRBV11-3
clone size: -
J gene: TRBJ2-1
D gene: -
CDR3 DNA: TGTGCCAGCAGCGCTGTAGGAGGGCGGAATGAGCAGTTCTTC
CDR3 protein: CASSAVGGRNEQFF

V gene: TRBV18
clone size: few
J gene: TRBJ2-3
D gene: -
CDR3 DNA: TGTGCCAGCTTCAGGGAAGTGCAAGATACGCAGTATTTT
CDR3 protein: CASFREVQDTQYF

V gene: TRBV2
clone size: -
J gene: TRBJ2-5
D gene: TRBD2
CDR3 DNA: TGTGCCAGCAGTCGGGAGGGCTTAGGCGGGGAGACCCAGTACTTC
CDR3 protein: CASSREGLGGETQYF

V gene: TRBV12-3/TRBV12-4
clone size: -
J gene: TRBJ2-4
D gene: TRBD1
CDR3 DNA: TGTGCCAGCAGCCCCACAGGGGCCCCGATGAACATTCAGTACTTC
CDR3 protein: CASSPTGAPMNIQYF

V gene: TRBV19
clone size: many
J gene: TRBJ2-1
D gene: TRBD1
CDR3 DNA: TGTGCCAGTGAAGGGACAGGATCCTACAATGAGCAGTTCTTC
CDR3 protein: CASEGTGSYNEQFF

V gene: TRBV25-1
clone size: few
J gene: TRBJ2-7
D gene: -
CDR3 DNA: TGTGCCAGCAGTGGCCCCGGCCGGGACGAGCAGTACTTC
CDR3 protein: CASSGPGRDEQYF

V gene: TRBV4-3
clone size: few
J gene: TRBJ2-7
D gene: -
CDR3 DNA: TGCGCCAGCAGCCACTACAGGGATGGGGCCTACGAGCAGTACTTC
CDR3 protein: CASSHYRDGAYEQYF

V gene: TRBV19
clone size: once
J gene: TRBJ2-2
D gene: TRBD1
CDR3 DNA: TGTGCCAGTAGTATCCAGGGACAGCACGGGGAGCTGTTTTTT
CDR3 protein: CASSIQGQHGELFF

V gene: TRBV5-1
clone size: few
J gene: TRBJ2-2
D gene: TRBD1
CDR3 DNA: TGCGCCAGCAGCGCCCGGACAGGGGACACCGGGGAGCTGTTTTTT
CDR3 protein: CASSARTGDTGELFF

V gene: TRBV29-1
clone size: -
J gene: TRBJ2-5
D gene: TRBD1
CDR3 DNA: TGCAGCGTTGGAATGTGGGGGGACAGGGGCCAAGAGACCCAGTACTTC
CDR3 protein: CSVGMWGDRGQETQYF

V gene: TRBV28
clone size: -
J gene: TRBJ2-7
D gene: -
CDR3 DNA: TGTGCCAGCAGTTCCCTGCGAGCGGTATCTCCCGAGCAGTACTTC
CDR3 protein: CASSSLRAVSPEQYF

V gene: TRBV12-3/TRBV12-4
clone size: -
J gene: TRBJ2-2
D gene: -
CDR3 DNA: TGTGCCAGCAGCCGAAGGGGCACCGGGGAGCTGTTTTTT
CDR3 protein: CASSRRGTGELFF

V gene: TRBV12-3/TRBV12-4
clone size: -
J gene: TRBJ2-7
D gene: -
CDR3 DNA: TGTGCCAGCAGCTCGTCGACAGGATGGCAGTACTTC
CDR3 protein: CASSSSTGWQYF

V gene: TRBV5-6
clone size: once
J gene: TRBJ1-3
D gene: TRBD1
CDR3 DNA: TGTGCCAGCAGCTCCCAGACAGGGGGTCGAAACACCATATATTTT
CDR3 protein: CASSSQTGGRNTIYF

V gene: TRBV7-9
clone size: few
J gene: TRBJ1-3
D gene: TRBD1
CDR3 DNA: TGTGCCAGCGGAAAAGACAGGGGCTCTGGAAACACCATATATTTT
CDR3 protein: CASGKDRGSGNTIYF

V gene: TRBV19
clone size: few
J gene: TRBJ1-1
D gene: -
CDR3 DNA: TGTGCCAGTAGTCCTCCGGATTTCGAAGCTTTCTTT
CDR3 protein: CASSPPDFEAFF

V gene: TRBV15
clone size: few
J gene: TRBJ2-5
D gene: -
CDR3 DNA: TGTGCCACCAGCAGAGGTGGGGCAGAAGAGACCCAGTACTTC
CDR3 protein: CATSRGGAEETQYF

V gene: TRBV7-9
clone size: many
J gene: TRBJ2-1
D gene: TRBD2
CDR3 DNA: TGTGCCAGCAGCTTAGGTCCTAGCGGGACCTACAATGAGCAGTTCTTC
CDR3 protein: CASSLGPSGTYNEQFF

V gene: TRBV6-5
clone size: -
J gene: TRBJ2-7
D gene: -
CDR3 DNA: TGTGCCAGCAGTTACTCGAGGGGGGTCTACGAGCAGTACTTC
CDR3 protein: CASSYSRGVYEQYF

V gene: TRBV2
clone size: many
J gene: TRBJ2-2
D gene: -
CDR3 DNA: TGTGCCAGCAGTGAACTAAAGAACACCGGGGAGCTGTTTTTT
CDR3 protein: CASSELKNTGELFF

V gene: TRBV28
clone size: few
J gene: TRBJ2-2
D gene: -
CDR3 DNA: TGTGCCAGCCTTCTAAACACCGGGGAGCTGTTTTTT
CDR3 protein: CASLLNTGELFF

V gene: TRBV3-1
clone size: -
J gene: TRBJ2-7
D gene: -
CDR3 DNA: TGTGCCAGCAGCCAAGGACAGTATTACGAGCAGTACTTC
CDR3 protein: CASSQGQYYEQYF

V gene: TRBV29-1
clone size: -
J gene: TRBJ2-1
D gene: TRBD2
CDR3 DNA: TGCAGCGTTTACCTAGCGGGAGTCTACAATGAGCAGTTCTTC
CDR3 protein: CSVYLAGVYNEQFF

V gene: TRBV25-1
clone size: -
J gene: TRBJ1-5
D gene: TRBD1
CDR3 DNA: TGTGCCAGCTCCATGGGACAGGGGGCAGGGAATCAGCCCCAGCATTTT
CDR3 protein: CASSMGQGAGNQPQHF

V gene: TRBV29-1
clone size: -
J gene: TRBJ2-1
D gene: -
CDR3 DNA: TGCAGCGCTGGGGGGACAGCTACCTACAATGAGCAGTTCTTC
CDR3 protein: CSAGGTATYNEQFF

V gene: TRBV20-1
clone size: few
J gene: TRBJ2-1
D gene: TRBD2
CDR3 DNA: TGCAGTGCTAGTATGAGACTAGCGGGAGGTCCCCCCCAGAATGAGCAGTTCTTC
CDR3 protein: CSASMRLAGGPPQNEQFF

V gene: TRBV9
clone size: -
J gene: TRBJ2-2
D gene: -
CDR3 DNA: TGTGCCAGCAGCCCCGGCCAGCGAGATACCGGGGAGCTGTTTTTT
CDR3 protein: CASSPGQRDTGELFF

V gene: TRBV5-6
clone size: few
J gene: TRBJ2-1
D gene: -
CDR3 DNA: TGTGCCAGCACAAAGCGGCGGTCCGAGGAGCAGTTCTTC
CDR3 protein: CASTKRRSEEQFF

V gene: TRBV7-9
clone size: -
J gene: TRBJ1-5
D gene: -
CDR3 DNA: TGTGCCAGCAGCTTAGGTCGGGGGGCAGGCCAGCCCCAGCATTTT
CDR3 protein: CASSLGRGAGQPQHF

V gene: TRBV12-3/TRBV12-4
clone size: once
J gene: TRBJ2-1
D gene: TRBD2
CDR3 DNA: TGTGCCAGCACGTGGGGGGGACTCATTTACAATGAGCAGTTCTTC
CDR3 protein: CASTWGGLIYNEQFF

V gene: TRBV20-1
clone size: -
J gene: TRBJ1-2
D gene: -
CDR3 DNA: TGCAGTGCACCCGCACAGGGCGCTTTTGGCTACACCTTC
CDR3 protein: CSAPAQGAFGYTF

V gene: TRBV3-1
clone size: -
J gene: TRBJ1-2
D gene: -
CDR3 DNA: TGTGCCAGCAGCCAAGGAGGTCCAGGGATGAACTATGGCTACACCTTC
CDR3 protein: CASSQGGPGMNYGYTF

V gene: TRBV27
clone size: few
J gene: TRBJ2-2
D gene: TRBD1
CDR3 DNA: TGTGCCAGCAGTTCGGACAGGGCTCCCGGGGAGCTGTTTTTT
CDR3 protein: CASSSDRAPGELFF

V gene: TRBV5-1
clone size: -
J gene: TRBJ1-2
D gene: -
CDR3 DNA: TGCGCCAGCAGCCCGGATGGGGGCAGAGGCTACACCTTC
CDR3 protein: CASSPDGGRGYTF

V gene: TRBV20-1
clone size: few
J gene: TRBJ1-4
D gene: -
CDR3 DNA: TGCAGTGCTAGCCGTGAGGCTGGGAATGAAAAACTGTTTTTT
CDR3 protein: CSASREAGNEKLFF

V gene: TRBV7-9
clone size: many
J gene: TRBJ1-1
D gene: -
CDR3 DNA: TGTGCCAGCAGCTCATACCTTCCAGGGAACACTGAAGCTTTCTTT
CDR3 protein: CASSSYLPGNTEAFF

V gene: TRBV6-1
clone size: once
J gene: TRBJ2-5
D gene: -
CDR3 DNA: TGTGCCAGCACGGGATACTCCAGACGGGAAGAGACCCAGTACTTC
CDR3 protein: CASTGYSRREETQYF

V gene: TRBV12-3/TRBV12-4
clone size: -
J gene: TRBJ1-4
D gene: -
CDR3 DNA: TGTGCCAGCAGTTTCGGTACGGGTCCTAATGAAAAACTGTTTTTT
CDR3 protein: CASSFGTGPNEKLFF

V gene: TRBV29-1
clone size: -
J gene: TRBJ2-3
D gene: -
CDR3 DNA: TGCTCTTCCGTTTGGAATACGCAGTATTTT
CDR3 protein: CSSVWNTQYF

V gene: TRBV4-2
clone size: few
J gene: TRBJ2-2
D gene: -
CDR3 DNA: TGTGCCAGCAGAAGGGATCAAGGCACCGGGGAGCTGTTTTTT
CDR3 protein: CASRRDQGTGELFF

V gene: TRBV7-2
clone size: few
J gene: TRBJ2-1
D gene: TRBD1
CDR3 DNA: TGTGCCAGCAGCTTGACAGGGTTAGGATTAGAGTTCTTC
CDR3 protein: CASSLTGLGLEFF